Sequencing of this TCR beta chain was carried out in a study of blood T cell repertoires in COVID-19 (dated by TCRdb to 2018 to 2021). Regarding the study in general: Collaborator samples came from the United States, Italy and Spain and covered acute and convalescent phases of COVID-19. The prospective study material was composed of cDNA or gDNA derived from T cells, B-cell-depleted T cells, or PBMCs. The dataset comprised deeply sampled blood TCRbeta repertoires from subjects exposed to, actively infected with, or recovered from COVID-19. A freely available public database, intended as a resource for researchers studying the immune response to SARS-CoV-2, is where the repertoires were released. The samples were drawn from the first 160 participants of the ongoing ImmuneRACE study and from over 950 subjects provided by 6 global collaborators. Nearly every sample came with metadata listing a de-identified subject ID, COVID-19 status, age in years and sex. Where HLA class I and class II types were available, the types were taken from metadata supplied by the sample provider, not from assay-based typing.

The paper's findings and limits, for the study overall: The amount of clinical and demographic metadata varied by source and participant and was provided uncurated.

Via the germline V gene, CDR1 is SNHLY and CDR2 FYNNEI. Including cysteine and phenylalanine, the CDR3 has 14 amino acids. The CDR3 DNA has 42 bases and is translated from base 1. The junction carries 9 bases between V and J, which are trimmed by 7 bases and 0 bases respectively. Points on this clone: This clone's antigen is unknown. No much larger clone is present one base from it, and per-base qualities are unavailable.

TCRbeta CDR3 regions were amplified from genomic DNA using the immunoSEQ Assay, a bias-controlled multiplex PCR. The study's own analysis went as follows. Within the assay, amplification of reference gene primers was used to estimate how many nucleated cells each sample contained. Sequence reads were collapsed and filtered to measure the absolute abundance of every unique TCRbeta CDR3 rearrangement. For each sample, productive Simpson clonality was calculated by taking the square root of Simpson's diversity index across productive rearrangements. Sourced from immuneACCESS, this table was stored by TCRdb with only in-frame sequences that have V and J called. A share of the clones is absent; for the studies checked, an unresolved V gene accounts for under half, and the remainder has no known explanation. That table furnishes V, J and clone size, whereas the DNA furnished D and trimming. This sample comprises more than 65,000 clones, roughly 85% of them detected only once. The ten top clones hold 30% to 40% of the sample.

Whole blood was collected in K2EDTA tubes by collaborating institutions according to the institutions' own protocols. For TCRbeta analysis, collaborator samples were shipped as frozen whole blood, as isolated PBMCs, or as DNA extracted from either sample type. Specimen: peripheral blood. The chain employs TRBV2 and TRBJ1-4; the D gene cannot be named for sure. This TCR derives from a woman aged 70-85 years with acute or convalescent COVID-19. The CDR3 protein sequence reads: CASIREATNEKLFF. Read as DNA, the sequence is TGTGCCAGCATACGAGAGGCAACTAATGAAAAACTGTTTTTT.